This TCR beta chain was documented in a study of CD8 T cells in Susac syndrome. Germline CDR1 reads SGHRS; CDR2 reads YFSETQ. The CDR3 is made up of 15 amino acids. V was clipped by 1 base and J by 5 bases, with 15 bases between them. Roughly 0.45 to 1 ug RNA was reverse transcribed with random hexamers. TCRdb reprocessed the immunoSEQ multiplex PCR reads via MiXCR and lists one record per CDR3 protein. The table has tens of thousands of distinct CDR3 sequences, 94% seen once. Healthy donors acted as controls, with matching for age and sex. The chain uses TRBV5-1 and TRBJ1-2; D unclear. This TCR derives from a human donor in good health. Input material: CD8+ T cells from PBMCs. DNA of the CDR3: TGCGCCAGCAGCTTGTCGACAACGACCAGTTATGGCTACACCTTC. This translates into CASSLSTTTSYGYTF.